These 6 T cell receptor beta chains came from one sample sequenced in a study of T cells in Graves' hyperthyroidism and ophthalmopathy. Amplification targeted TCR beta CDR3 regions from RNA transcripts. The HTBI set primed first-round TCR CDR3 RT-PCR. One entry per CDR3 protein results from TCRdb running MiXCR on the multiplex PCR reads. Of around 800,000 distinct CDR3 sequences in the sample, 38% were seen once. The sample taken for sequencing was blood. These receptors came from a man between 18 and 35 years old with Graves' hyperthyroidism.

This clonotype has a handful of counts. The V call is TRBV19, the J call TRBJ2-7; D may be TRBD1 or TRBD2 (5 bases each). V was shortened by 1 base and J by 0 bases, with 7 bases between the two germline ends. The CDR3 runs to 14 residues. Per the germline V gene, CDR1 is LNHDA and CDR2 is SQIVND (reference sequence). CDR3 nucleotides: TGTGCCAGTAGTATAGGGGACCCCTCCTACGAGCAGTACTTC. It encodes CASSIGDPSYEQYF.

The V call is TRBV9, the J call TRBJ1-4; D unresolved. Germline loops: CDR1 SGDLS, CDR2 YYNGEE. With 2 bases removed from V and 6 bases from J, the gap between germline ends came to 14 bases. The CDR3 is 15 residues long. The CDR3 DNA is TGTGCCAGCAGCGTTGAGGGCACCCTGGATGAAAAACTGTTTTTT. Translated, it gives CASSVEGTLDEKLFF.

The genes are TRBV29-1 and TRBJ1-2; 10 nucleotides line up with TRBD1. The CDR3 spans 13 residues. V lost 7 bases, J lost 1 base, and 3 bases stayed unmatched. The germline gives CDR1 SQVTM, CDR2 ANQGSEA. CDR3 nucleotides: TGCAGCGGCGGGACAGGGGATAACTATGGCTACACCTTC. Translated: CSGGTGDNYGYTF.

The chain carries TRBV5-1 and TRBJ1-1, with 8 bases that match TRBD1. Trimming took 2 bases from V and 5 from J; bases not matched to a gene: 5. CDR1 and CDR2 from the germline V gene are SGHRS and YFSETQ. The CDR3 extends over 14 amino acids. The CDR3 nucleotides read TGCGCCAGCAGCTTTCAACAGGGGGGAACTGAAGCTTTCTTT. This translates into CASSFQQGGTEAFF.

The sample holds a few counts of this clonotype. The rearrangement links TRBV7-8 to TRBJ1-5, with 9 bases lining up with TRBD1. This CDR3 has 17 amino acids. Trimming at V came to 2 bases and at J to 5 bases, leaving 10 bases not matched to a gene. From germline, CDR1 is SGHVS and CDR2 FQNEAQ. The CDR3 coding sequence is TGTGCCAGCAGCTTACAAGGACAGGGGAACGGCTATCAGCCCCAGCATTTT. This encodes CASSLQGQGNGYQPQHF.

A few counts support this clonotype. The chain combines TRBV5-1 with TRBJ2-2; 9 bases map to TRBD1. The V gene's germline CDR1 is SGHRS and CDR2 YFSETQ. This CDR3 spans 15 amino acids. V lost 2 bases and J lost 5; bases outside the gene matches: 4. The CDR3: CASSLGTGSTGELFF. The CDR3 bases are TGCGCCAGCAGCTTAGGGACAGGGTCAACCGGGGAGCTGTTTTTT.